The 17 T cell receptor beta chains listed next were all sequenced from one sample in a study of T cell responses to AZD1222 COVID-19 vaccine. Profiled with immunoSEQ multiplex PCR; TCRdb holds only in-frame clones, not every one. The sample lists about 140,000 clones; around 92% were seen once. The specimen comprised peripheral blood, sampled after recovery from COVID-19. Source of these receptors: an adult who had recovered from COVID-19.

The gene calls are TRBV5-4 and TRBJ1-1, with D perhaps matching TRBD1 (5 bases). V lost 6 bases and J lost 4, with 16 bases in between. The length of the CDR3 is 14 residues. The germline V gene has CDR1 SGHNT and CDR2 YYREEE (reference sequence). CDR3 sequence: CASNLRGVGTEAFF. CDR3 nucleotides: TGTGCCAGCAACCTGCGGGGGGTCGGCACTGAAGCTTTCTTT. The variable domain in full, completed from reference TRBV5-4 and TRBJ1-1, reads ETGVTQSPTHLIKTRGQQVTLRCSSQSGHNTVSWYQQALGQGPQFIFQYYREEENGRGNFPPRFSGLQFPNYSSELNVNALELDDSALYLCASNLRGVGTEAFFGQGTRLTVV.

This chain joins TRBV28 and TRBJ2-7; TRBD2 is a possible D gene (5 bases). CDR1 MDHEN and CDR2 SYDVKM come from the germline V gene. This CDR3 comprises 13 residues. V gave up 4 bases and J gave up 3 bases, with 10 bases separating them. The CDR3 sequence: CASSSPGVYEQYF. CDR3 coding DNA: TGTGCCAGCAGTTCCCCCGGGGTCTACGAGCAGTACTTC.

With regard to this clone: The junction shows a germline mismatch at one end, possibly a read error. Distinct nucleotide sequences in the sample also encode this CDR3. CDR3 amino acids: CASSPQGNGSPLHF. As DNA, the CDR3 is TGTGCCAGTAGTCCTCAGGGGAACGGTTCACCCCTTCACTTT. This sequence joins TRBV19 and TRBJ1-6, with D perhaps matching TRBD1 (6 bases). The germline V gene encodes CDR1 LNHDA and CDR2 SQIVND (reference sequence). The CDR3 extends over 14 amino acids.

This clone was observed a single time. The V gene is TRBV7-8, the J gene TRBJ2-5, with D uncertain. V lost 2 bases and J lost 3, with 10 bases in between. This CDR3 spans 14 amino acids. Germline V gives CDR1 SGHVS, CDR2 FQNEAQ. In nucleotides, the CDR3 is TGTGCCAGCAGCTTATGGCGGATAAAAGAGACCCAGTACTTC. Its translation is CASSLWRIKETQYF. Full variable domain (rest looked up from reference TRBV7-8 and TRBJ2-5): GAGVSQSPRYKVAKRGQDVALRCDPISGHVSLFWYQQALGQGPEFLTYFQNEAQLDKSGLPSDRFFAERPEGSVSTLKIQRTQQEDSAVYLCASSLWRIKETQYFGPGTRLLVL.

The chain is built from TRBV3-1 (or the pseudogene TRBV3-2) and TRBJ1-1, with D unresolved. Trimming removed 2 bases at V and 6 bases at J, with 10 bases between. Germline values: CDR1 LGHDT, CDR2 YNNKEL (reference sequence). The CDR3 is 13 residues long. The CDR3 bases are TGTGCCAGCAGCCAAATAGTCGGGGCTGAAGCTTTCTTT. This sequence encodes CASSQIVGAEAFF.

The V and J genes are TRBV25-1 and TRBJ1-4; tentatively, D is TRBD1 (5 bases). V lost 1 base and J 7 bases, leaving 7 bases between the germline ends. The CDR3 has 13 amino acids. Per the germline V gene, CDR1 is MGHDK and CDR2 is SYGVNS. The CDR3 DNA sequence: TGTGCCAGCAGTGAATTTGGGGGTGAAAAACTGTTTTTT. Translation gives CASSEFGGEKLFF.

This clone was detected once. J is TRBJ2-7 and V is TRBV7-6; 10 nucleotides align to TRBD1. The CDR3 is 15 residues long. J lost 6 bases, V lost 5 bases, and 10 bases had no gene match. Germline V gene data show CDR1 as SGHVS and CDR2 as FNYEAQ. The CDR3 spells CASSRARQGAGEQYF. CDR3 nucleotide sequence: TGTGCCAGCAGCCGTGCGAGACAGGGGGCCGGCGAGCAGTACTTC.

CDR3 DNA: TGTGCCAGCAGCTTAAAGGTTGGCCAGCACAATCAGCCCCAGCATTTT. It yields the protein CASSLKVGQHNQPQHF. This sequence joins TRBV11-3 and TRBJ1-5; D remains unclear. Trimming took off 2 bases at V and 3 bases at J, with 14 bases between the two ends. Germline assignment: CDR1 SGHNT and CDR2 YENEEA. CDR3 length equals 16 residues.

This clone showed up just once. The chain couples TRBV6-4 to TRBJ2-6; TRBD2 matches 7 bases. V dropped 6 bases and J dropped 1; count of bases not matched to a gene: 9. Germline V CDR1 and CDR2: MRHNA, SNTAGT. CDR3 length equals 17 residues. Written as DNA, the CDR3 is TGTGCCAGCAGCGGGCCTAGCGGAATATCTGGGGCCAACGTCCTGACTTTC. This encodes CASSGPSGISGANVLTF.

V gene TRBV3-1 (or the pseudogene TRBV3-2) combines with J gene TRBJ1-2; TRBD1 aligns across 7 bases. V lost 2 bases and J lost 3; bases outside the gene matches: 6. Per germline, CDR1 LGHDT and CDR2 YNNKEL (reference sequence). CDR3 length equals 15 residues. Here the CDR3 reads CASSQMGQPYYGYTF. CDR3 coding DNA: TGTGCCAGCAGCCAAATGGGACAGCCATACTATGGCTACACCTTC.

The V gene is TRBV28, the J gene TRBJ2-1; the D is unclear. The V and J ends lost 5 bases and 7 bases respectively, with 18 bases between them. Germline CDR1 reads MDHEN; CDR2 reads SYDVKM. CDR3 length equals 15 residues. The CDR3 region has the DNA TGTGCCAGCAGTCTCTTAGGTAATTTGGGAAATGAGCAGTTCTTC. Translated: CASSLLGNLGNEQFF.

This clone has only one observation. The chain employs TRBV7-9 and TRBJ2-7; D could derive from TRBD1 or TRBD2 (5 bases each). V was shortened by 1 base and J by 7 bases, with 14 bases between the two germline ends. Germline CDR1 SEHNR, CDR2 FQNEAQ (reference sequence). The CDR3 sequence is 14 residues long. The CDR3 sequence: CASSLVGTAVEQYF. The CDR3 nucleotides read TGTGCCAGCAGCTTAGTGGGGACGGCGGTTGAGCAGTACTTC.

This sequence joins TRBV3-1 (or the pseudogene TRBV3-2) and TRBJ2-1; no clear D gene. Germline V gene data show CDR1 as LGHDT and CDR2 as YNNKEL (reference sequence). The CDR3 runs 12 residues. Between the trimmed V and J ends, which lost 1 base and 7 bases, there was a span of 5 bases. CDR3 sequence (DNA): TGTGCCAGCAGCCAAGTGGAGAATGAGCAGTTCTTC. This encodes CASSQVENEQFF.

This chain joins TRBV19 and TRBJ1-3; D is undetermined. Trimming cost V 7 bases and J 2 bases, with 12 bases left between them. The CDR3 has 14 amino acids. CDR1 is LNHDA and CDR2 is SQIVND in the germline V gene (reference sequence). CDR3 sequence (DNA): TGTGCCAGTATTCCCCCCGGGGCTGGAAACACCATATATTTT. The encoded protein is CASIPPGAGNTIYF. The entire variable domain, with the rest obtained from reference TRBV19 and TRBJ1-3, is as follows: DGGITQSPKYLFRKEGQNVTLSCEQNLNHDAMYWYRQDPGQGLRLIYYSQIVNDFQKGDIAEGYSVSREKKESFPLTVTSAQKNPTAFYLCASIPPGAGNTIYFGEGSWLTVV.

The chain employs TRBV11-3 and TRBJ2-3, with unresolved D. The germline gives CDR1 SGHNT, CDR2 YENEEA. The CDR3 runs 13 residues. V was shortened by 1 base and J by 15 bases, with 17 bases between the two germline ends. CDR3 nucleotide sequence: TGTGCCAGCAGCTTAGGGAGTAGCAGTTTGATCTATTTT. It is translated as CASSLGSSSLIYF.

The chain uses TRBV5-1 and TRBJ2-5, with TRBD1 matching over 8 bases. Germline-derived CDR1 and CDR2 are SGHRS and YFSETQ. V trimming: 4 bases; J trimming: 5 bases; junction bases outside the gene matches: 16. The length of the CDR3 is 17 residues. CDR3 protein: CASSRDRSYRIEETQYF. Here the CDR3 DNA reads TGCGCCAGCAGCCGGGACAGGTCCTACAGGATCGAGGAGACCCAGTACTTC.

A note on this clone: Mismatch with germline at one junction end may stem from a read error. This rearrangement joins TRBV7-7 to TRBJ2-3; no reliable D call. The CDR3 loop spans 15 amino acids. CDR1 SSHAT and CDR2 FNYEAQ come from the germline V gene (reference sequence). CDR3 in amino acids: CASSLTGSSTDTQYF. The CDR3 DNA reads TGTGCTAGCAGCTTAACCGGATCTAGCACAGATACGCAGTATTTT.